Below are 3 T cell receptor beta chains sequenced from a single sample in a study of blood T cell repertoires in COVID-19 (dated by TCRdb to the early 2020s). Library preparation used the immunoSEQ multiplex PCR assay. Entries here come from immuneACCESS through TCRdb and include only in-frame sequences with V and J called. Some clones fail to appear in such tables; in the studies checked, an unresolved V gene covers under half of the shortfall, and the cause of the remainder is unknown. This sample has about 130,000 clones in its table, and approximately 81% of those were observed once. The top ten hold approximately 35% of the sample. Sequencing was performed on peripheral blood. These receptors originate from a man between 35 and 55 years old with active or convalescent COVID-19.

The DNA of the CDR3 is TGTGCCAGCAGCCCAGGACAGGGGGCGTCTGGCTACACCTTC. Its protein product is CASSPGQGASGYTF. This chain uses TRBV13 with TRBJ1-2; 11 bases are a match to TRBD1. The J segment lost 7 bases and the V segment lost 5 bases, leaving 6 bases of the junction unmatched. The CDR3 is 14 residues long. Germline loops: CDR1 PRHDT, CDR2 FYEKMQ (reference sequence).

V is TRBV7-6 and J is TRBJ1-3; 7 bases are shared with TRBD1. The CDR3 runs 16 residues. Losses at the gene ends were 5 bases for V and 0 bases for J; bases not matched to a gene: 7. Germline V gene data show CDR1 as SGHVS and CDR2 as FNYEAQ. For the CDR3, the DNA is TGTGCCAGCAGCCAAGGACAGGTCCACTCTGGAAACACCATATATTTT. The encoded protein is CASSQGQVHSGNTIYF.

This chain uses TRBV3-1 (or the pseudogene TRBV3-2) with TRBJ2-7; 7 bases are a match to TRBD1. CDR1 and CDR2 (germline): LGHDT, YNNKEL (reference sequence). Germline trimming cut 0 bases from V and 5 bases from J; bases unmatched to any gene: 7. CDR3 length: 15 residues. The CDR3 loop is CASSQDPTGRNEQYF. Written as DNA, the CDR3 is TGTGCCAGCAGCCAAGATCCGACAGGGCGAAACGAGCAGTACTTC.